A single sample gave rise to the 8 T cell receptor beta chains below, sequenced in a study of beta chain features in type 1 diabetes. Expressed TCRB transcripts were sequenced, since all the RNA that had been isolated was reverse transcribed. The method was immunoSEQ multiplex PCR; TCRdb's version includes in-frame clones alone and lacks a portion of them. This table holds 860,000 or so clones, roughly 15% found once. Sequencing was carried out using naive CD4+ T cells from blood. The receptors were sampled from a woman in her late teens or twenties in good health.

This clone was observed a few times. The rearrangement uses TRBV2 and TRBJ2-3; 10 bases map to TRBD2. CDR1 is SNHLY, CDR2 FYNNEI, per germline. V lost 5 bases and J lost 6; bases outside the gene matches: 11. The CDR3 has 16 amino acids. The CDR3 DNA sequence: TGTGCCAGCAGTTCGAAGGGCGGGACTAGCGTGGATACGCAGTATTTT. Protein: CASSSKGGTSVDTQYF.

The V and J genes are TRBV5-4 and TRBJ1-1, with TRBD1 matching 7 bases. After removal of 9 bases from V and 3 bases from J, the junction contained 11 bases not matched to a gene. Germline assignment: CDR1 SGHNT and CDR2 YYREEE (reference sequence). This CDR3 is built from 14 residues. CDR3 amino acids: CAIGVGGADTEAFF. CDR3 nucleotides: TGTGCCATAGGCGTAGGGGGCGCGGACACTGAAGCTTTCTTT.

This clone was counted a few times. The rearrangement links TRBV7-9 to TRBJ2-7, with D uncertain. The CDR3 covers 12 residues. V shed 11 bases and J shed 7 bases, with 18 bases lying between them. Germline V gives CDR1 SEHNR, CDR2 FQNEAQ (reference sequence). Here the CDR3 DNA reads TGTGCCGTACCCCCCTCGCGCGGAGAGCAGTACTTC. Its protein is CAVPPSRGEQYF.

This clone occurred a few times. CDR3 sequence (DNA): TGTGCCAGTAGGGGACAGGGGTTCACTGAAGCTTTCTTT. It translates to CASRGQGFTEAFF. The chain is built from TRBV19 and TRBJ1-1, with 10 bases matching TRBD1. Trimming cost V 6 bases and J 4 bases; bases outside gene matches: 2. The CDR3 sequence is 13 residues long. CDR1 and CDR2 (germline): LNHDA, SQIVND (reference sequence).

The chain links TRBV10-3 to TRBJ1-2, with 8 bases fitting TRBD1. V shed 6 bases, J shed 2 bases, and the junction held 5 bases outside the gene matches. In germline, CDR1 is ENHRY, CDR2 SYGVKD. The CDR3 is 14 residues long. The CDR3 protein is CAISQTGENYGYTF. The CDR3 bases are TGTGCCATCAGCCAGACAGGGGAAAACTATGGCTACACCTTC.

This clone was seen just once. The chain is built from TRBV9 and TRBJ2-2, with D uncertain. CDR3 length equals 15 residues. Trimming took 2 bases from V and 0 from J, leaving 8 bases between them. CDR1 and CDR2 from the germline V gene are SGDLS and YYNGEE. As DNA, the CDR3 is TGTGCCAGCAGCGTTTTCTATGCGAACACCGGGGAGCTGTTTTTT. Its translation: CASSVFYANTGELFF.

This rearrangement joins TRBV4-1 to TRBJ2-1; 8 bases align to TRBD2. V trimming: 3 bases; J trimming: 5 bases; junction bases outside the gene matches: 6. The CDR3 totals 15 residues. Germline V gene sequence: CDR1 MGHRA, CDR2 YSYEKL. CDR3 protein: CASSHPGTRNNEQFF. The CDR3 DNA reads as TGCGCCAGCAGCCACCCCGGGACTAGAAACAATGAGCAGTTCTTC.

The V and J genes are TRBV10-3 and TRBJ2-7; D might be TRBD2 (6 bases). The V gene's germline CDR1 is ENHRY and CDR2 SYGVKD. The CDR3 consists of 14 residues. Trimming stripped 4 bases from V and 4 bases from J, with 14 bases between. The CDR3 here is CAISGRREGYEQYF. For the CDR3, the DNA is TGTGCCATCAGTGGTCGGCGGGAAGGGTACGAGCAGTACTTC.